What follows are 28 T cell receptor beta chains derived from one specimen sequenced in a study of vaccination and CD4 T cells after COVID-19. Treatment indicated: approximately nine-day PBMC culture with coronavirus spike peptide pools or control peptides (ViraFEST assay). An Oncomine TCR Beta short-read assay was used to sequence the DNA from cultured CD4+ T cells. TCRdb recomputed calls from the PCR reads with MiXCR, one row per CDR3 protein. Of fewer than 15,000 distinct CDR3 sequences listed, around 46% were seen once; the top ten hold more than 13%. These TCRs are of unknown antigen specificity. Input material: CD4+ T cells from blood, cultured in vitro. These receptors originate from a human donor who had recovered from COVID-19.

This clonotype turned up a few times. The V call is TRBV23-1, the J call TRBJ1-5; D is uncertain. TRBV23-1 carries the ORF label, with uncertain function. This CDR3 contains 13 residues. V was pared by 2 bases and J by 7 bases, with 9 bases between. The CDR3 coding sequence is TGCGCCAGCAGTCAAAGTGCCCGACAGCCCCAGCATTTT. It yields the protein CASSQSARQPQHF.

Written as DNA, the CDR3 is TGTGCCAGCAGCGGAGCGCTTGGTTCACCCCTCCACTTT. The encoded protein is CASSGALGSPLHF. The rearrangement links TRBV7-2 to TRBJ1-6, with D uncertain. Germline V gene sequence: CDR1 SGHTA, CDR2 FQGNSA. Trimming cost V 5 bases and J 9 bases, with 11 bases left between them. CDR3 size: 13 residues.

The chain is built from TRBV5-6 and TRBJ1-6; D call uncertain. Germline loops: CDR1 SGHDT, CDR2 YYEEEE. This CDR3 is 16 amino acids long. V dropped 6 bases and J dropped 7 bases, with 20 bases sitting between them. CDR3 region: CASTLEAGIGNSPLHF. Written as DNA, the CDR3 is TGTGCCAGCACCCTTGAAGCGGGTATCGGGAATTCACCCCTCCACTTT.

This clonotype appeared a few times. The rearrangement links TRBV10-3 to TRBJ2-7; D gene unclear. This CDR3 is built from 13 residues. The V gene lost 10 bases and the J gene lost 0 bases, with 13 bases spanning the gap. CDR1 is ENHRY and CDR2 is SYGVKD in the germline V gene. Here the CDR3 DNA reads TGTGCCACCTCTTTTACAGCCTCCTACGAGCAGTACTTC. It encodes CATSFTASYEQYF.

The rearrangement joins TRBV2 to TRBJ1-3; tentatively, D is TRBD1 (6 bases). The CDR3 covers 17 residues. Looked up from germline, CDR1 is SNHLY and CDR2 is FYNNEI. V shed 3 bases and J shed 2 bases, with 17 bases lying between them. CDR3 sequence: CASSDFRGRDAGNTIYF. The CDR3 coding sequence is TGTGCCAGCAGTGATTTCAGGGGCAGGGACGCTGGAAACACCATATATTTT.

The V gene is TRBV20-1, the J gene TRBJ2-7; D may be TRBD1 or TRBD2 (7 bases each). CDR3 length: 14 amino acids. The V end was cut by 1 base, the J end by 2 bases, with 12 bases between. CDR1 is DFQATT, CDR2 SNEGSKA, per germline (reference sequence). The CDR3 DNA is TGCAGTGCTAGAGGCGCAGGGGGGGCCTACGAGCAGTACTTC. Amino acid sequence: CSARGAGGAYEQYF.

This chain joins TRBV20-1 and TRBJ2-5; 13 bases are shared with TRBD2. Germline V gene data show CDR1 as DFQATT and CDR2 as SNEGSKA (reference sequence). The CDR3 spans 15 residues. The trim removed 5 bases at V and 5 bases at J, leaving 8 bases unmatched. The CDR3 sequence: CSAQTGLAGLETQYF. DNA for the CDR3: TGCAGTGCTCAAACGGGACTAGCGGGACTGGAGACCCAGTACTTC.

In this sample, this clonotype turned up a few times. The CDR3 DNA reads TGTGCCAGCAGCTTGCTGATGAACACTGAAGCTTTCTTT. Amino acids: CASSLLMNTEAFF. This chain links TRBV7-8 with TRBJ1-1; D not certain. Germline CDR1 and CDR2: SGHVS and FQNEAQ. The V gene lost 3 bases and the J gene lost 0 bases, with 5 bases spanning the gap. The CDR3 has 13 amino acids.

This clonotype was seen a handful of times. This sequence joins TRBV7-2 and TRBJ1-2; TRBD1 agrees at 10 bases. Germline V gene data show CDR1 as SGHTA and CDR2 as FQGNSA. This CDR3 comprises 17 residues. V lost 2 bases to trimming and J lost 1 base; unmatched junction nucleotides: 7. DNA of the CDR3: TGTGCCAGCAGCTTACGACCCGGGACAGGGGATAACTATGGCTACACCTTC. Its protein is CASSLRPGTGDNYGYTF.

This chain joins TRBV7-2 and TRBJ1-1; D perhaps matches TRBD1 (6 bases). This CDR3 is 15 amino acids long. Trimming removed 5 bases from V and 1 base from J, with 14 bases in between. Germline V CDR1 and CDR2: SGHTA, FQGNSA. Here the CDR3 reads CASSRQGGTNTEAFF. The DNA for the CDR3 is TGTGCCAGCAGCCGTCAAGGGGGAACGAACACTGAAGCTTTCTTT.

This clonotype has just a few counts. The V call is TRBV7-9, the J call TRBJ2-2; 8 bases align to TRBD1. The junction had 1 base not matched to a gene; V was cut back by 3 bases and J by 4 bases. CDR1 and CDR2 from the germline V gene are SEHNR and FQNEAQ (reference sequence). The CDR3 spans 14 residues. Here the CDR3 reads CASSLDRATGELFF. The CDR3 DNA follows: TGTGCCAGCAGCTTGGACAGGGCCACCGGGGAGCTGTTTTTT. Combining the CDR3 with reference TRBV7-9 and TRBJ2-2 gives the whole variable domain DTGVSQNPRHKITKRGQNVTFRCDPISEHNRLYWYRQTLGQGPEFLTYFQNEAQLEKSRLLSDRFSAERPKGSFSTLEIQRTEQGDSAMYLCASSLDRATGELFFGEGSRLTVL.

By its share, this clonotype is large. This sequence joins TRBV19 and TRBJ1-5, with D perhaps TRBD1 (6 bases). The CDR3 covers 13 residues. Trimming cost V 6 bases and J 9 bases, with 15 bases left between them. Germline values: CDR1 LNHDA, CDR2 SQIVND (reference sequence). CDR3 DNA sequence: TGTGCCAGTAGGGACAGTCATCAAACGCCCCAGCATTTT. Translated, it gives CASRDSHQTPQHF. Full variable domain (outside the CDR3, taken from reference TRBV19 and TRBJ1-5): DGGITQSPKYLFRKEGQNVTLSCEQNLNHDAMYWYRQDPGQGLRLIYYSQIVNDFQKGDIAEGYSVSREKKESFPLTVTSAQKNPTAFYLCASRDSHQTPQHFGDGTRLSIL.

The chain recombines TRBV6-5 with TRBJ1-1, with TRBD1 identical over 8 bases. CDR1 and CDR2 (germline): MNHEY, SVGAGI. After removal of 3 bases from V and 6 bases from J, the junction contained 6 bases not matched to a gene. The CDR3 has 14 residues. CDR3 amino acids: CASSYSQGGSEAFF. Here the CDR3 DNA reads TGTGCCAGCAGTTATTCACAGGGGGGGTCTGAAGCTTTCTTT.

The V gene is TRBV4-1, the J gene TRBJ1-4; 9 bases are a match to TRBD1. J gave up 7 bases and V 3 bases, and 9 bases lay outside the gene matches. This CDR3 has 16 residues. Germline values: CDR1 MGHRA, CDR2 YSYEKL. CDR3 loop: CASSQGRQGGAEKLFF. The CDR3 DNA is TGCGCCAGCAGCCAGGGTAGACAGGGGGGGGCTGAAAAACTGTTTTTT.

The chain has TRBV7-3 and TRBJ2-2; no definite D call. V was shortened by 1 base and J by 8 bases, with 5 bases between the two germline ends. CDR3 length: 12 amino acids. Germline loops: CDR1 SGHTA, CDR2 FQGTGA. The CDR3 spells CASSLKVGELFF. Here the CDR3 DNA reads TGTGCCAGCAGCTTAAAAGTTGGGGAGCTGTTTTTT.

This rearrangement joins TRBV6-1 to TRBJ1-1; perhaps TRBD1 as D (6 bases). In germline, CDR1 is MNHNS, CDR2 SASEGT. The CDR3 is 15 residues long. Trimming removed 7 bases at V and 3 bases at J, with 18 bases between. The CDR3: CASKTTIGTYTEAFF. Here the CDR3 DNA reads TGTGCCAGCAAAACCACCATAGGGACATACACTGAAGCTTTCTTT.

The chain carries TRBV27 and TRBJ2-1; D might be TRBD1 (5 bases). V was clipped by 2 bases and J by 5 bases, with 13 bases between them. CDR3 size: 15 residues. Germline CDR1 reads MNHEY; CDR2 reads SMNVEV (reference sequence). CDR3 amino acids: CASSLGQGWDNEQFF. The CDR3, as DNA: TGTGCCAGCAGTTTAGGGCAGGGTTGGGACAATGAGCAGTTCTTC.

CDR3 sequence (DNA): TGCAGTGCTAGGGACGCCCAGGGGCCCCCCTCCTACAATGAGCAGTTCTTC. As protein: CSARDAQGPPSYNEQFF. The chain employs TRBV20-1 and TRBJ2-1, with D possibly being TRBD1 (6 bases). Germline V gene lookup returns CDR1 DFQATT and CDR2 SNEGSKA (reference sequence). This CDR3 has 17 residues. V lost 3 bases and J lost 0, with 18 bases in between.

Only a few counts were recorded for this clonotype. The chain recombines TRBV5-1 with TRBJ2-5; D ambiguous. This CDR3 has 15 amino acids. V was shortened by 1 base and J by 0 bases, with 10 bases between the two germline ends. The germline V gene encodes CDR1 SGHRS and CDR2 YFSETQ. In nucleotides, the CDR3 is TGCGCCAGCAGCTTGTATGGCAAACACCAAGAGACCCAGTACTTC. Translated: CASSLYGKHQETQYF.

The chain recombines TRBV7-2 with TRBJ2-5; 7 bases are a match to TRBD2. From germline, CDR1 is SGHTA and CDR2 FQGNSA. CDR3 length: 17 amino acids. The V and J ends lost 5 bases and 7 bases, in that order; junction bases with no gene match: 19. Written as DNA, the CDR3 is TGTGCCAGCAGCCTCGGCTCTGGGGGGGAGGGCCCTAGGACCCAGTACTTC. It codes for CASSLGSGGEGPRTQYF. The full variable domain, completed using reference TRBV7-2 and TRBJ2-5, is GAGVSQSPSNKVTEKGKDVELRCDPISGHTALYWYRQSLGQGLEFLIYFQGNSAPDKSGLPSDRFSAERTGGSVSTLTIQRTQQEDSAVYLCASSLGSGGEGPRTQYFGPGTRLLVL.

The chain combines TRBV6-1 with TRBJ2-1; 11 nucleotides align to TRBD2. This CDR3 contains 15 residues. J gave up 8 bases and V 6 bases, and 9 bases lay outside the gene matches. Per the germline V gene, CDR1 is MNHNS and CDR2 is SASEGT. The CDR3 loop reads CASSFISGREDEQFF. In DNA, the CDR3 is TGTGCCAGCAGCTTTATTAGCGGGAGGGAGGATGAGCAGTTCTTC.

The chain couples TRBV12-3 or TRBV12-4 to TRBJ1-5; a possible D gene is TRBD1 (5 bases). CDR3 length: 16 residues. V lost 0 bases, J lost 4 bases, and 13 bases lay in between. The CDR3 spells CASSLAGARRNQPQHF. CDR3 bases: TGTGCCAGCAGTTTAGCAGGGGCGAGGCGTAATCAGCCCCAGCATTTT.

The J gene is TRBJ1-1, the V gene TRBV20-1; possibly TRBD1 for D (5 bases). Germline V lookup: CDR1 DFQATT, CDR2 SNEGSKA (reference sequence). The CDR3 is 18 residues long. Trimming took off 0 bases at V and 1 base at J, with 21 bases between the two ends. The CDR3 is CSARDRNRPGRSNTEAFF. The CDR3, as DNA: TGCAGTGCTAGAGATCGTAACAGGCCTGGGAGGTCGAACACTGAAGCTTTCTTT.

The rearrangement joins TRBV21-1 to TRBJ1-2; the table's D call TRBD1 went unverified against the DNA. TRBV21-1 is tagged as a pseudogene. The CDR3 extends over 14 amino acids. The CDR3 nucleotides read TGTGCCAGCAGCATGGGGGACCGCTCCTATGGCTACACCTTC. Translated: CASSMGDRSYGYTF.

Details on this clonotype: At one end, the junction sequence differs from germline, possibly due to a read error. The CDR3 reads CSARDRAENGQFF. CDR3 in DNA: TGCAGTGCTAGAGATAGGGCGGAGAATGGGCAGTTCTTC. V usage is TRBV20-1 and J usage is TRBJ2-1; D gene unclear. CDR3 length equals 13 residues. The germline gives CDR1 DFQATT, CDR2 SNEGSKA (reference sequence).

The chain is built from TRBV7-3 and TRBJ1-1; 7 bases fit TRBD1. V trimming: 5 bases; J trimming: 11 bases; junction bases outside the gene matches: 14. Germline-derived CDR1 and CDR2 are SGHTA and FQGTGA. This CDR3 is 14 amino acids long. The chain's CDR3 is CASSPSPTGLVAFF. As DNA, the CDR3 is TGTGCCAGCAGCCCCTCCCCGACAGGGTTAGTCGCTTTCTTT.

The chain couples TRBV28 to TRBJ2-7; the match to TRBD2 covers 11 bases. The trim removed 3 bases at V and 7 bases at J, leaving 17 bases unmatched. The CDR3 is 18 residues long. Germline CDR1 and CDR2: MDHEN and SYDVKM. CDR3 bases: TGTGCCAGCAGTTTCCCCCCGGGACTAGCGGACCCTAGGGGGGAGCAGTACTTC. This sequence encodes CASSFPPGLADPRGEQYF.

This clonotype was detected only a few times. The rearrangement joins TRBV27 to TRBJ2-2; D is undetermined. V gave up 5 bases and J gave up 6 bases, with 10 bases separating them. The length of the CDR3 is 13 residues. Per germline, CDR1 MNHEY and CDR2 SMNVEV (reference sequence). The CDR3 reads CASSLRTAGELFF. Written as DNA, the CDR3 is TGTGCCAGCAGTCTCCGGACCGCCGGGGAGCTGTTTTTT.